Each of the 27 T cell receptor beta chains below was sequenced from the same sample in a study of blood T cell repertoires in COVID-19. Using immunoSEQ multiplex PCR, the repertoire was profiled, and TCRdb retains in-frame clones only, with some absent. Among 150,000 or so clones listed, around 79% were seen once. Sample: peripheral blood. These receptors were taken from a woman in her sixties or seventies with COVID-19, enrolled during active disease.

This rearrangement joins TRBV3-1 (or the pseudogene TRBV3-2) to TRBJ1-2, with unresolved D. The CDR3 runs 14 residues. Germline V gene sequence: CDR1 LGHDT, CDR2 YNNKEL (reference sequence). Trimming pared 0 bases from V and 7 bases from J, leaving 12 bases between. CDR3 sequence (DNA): TGTGCCAGCAGCCAAGAGGCGGTCCCGAGTGGCTACACCTTC. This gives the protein CASSQEAVPSGYTF.

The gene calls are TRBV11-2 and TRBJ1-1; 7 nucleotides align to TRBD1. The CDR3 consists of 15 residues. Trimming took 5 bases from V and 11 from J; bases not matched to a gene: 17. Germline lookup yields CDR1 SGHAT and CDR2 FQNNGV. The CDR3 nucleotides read TGTGCCAGCAGCGAGTCCGGGACAGCTGCTGGTGGGGCTTTCTTT. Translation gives CASSESGTAAGGAFF.

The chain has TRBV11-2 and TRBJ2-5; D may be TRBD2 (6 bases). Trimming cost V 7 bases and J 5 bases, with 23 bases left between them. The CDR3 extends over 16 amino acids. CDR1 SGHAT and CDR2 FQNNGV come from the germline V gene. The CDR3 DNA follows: TGTGCCAGCACCCAAAAGGCCGGTGGGGGGTGGGAGACCCAGTACTTC. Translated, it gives CASTQKAGGGWETQYF.

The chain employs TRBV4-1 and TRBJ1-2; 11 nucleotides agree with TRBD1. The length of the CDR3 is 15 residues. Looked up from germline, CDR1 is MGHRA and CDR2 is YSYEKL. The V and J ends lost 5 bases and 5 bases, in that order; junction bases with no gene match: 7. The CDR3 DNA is TGCGCCAGCAGCGCTGGACAGGGGGCCTTTTATGGCTACACCTTC. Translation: CASSAGQGAFYGYTF.

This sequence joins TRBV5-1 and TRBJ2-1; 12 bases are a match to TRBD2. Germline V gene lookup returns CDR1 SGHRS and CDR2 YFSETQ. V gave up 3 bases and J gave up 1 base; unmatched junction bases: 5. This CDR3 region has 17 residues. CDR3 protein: CASSWRTSGVSYNEQFF. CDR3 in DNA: TGCGCCAGCAGCTGGCGGACTAGCGGGGTGTCCTACAATGAGCAGTTCTTC.

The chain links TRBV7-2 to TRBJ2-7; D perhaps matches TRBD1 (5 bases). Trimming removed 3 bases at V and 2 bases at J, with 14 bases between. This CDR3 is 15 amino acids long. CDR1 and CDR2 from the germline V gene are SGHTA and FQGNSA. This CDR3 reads CASSLGPRTPYEQYF. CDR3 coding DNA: TGTGCCAGCAGCTTGGGGCCACGGACCCCCTACGAGCAGTACTTC.

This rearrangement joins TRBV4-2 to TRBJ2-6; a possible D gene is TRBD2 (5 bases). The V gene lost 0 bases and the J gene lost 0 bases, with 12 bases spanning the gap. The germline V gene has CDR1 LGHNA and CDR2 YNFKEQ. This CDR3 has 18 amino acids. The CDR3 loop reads CASSQDFGLPSGANVLTF. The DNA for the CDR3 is TGTGCCAGCAGCCAAGATTTCGGACTTCCCTCTGGGGCCAACGTCCTGACTTTC.

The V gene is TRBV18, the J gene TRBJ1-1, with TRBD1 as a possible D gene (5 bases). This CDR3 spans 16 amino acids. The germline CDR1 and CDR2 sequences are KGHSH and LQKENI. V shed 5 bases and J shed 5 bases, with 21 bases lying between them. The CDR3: CASSNQRSRARTEAFF. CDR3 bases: TGTGCCAGCTCAAACCAGAGGAGCAGGGCAAGAACTGAAGCTTTCTTT. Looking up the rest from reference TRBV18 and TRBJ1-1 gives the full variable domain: NAGVMQNPRHLVRRRGQEARLRCSPMKGHSHVYWYRQLPEEGLKFMVYLQKENIIDESGMPKERFSAEFPKEGPSILRIQQVVRGDSAAYFCASSNQRSRARTEAFFGQGTRLTVV.

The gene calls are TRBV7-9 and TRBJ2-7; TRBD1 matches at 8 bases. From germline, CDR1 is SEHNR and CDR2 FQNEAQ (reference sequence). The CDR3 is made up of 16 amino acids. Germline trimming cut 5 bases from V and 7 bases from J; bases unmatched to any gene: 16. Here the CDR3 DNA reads TGTGCCAGCAGCCCAACGACAGGGGTATCATCGGGAGAGCAGTACTTC. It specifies CASSPTTGVSSGEQYF.

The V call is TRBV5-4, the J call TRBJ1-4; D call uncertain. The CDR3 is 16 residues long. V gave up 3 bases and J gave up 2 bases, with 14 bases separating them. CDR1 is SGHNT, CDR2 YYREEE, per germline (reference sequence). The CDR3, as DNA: TGTGCCAGCAGCTCGGGAGGGTTTGTGACTAATGAAAAACTGTTTTTT. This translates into CASSSGGFVTNEKLFF.

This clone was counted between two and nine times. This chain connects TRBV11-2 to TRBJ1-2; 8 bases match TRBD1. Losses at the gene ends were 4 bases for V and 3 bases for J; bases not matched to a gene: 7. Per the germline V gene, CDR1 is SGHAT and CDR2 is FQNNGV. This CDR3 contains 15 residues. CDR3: CASSSPDRVYYGYTF. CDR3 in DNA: TGTGCCAGCAGCTCCCCGGACAGGGTCTACTATGGCTACACCTTC. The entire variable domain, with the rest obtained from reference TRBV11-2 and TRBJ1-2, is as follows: EAGVAQSPRYKIIEKRQSVAFWCNPISGHATLYWYQQILGQGPKLLIQFQNNGVVDDSQLPKDRFSAERLKGVDSTLKIQPAKLEDSAVYLCASSSPDRVYYGYTFGSGTRLTVV.

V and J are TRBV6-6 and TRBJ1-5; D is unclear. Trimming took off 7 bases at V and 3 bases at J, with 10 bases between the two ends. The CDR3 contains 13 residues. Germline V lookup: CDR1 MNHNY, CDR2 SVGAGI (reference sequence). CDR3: CASTLDNNQPQHF. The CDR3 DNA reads TGTGCCAGCACTTTAGACAACAATCAGCCCCAGCATTTT.

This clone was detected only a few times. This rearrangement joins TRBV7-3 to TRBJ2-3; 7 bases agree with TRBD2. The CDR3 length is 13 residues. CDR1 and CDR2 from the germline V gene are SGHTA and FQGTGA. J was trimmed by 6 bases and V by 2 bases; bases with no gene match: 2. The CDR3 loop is CASSLVGGDTQYF. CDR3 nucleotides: TGTGCCAGCAGCTTAGTCGGGGGGGATACGCAGTATTTT.

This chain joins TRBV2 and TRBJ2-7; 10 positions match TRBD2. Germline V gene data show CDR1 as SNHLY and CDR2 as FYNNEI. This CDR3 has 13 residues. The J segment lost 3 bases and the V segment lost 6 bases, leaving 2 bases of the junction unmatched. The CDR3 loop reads CASRKRGGYEQYF. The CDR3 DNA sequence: TGTGCCAGCAGGAAGCGGGGGGGCTACGAGCAGTACTTC.

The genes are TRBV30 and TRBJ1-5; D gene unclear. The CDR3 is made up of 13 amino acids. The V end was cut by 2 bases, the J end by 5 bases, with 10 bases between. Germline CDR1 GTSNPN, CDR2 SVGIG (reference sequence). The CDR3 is CAWSMGRDQPQHF. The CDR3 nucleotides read TGTGCCTGGAGTATGGGGAGAGATCAGCCCCAGCATTTT.

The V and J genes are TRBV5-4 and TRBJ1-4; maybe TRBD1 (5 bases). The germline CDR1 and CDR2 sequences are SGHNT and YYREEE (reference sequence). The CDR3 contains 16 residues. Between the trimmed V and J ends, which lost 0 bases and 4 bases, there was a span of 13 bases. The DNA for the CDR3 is TGTGCCAGCAGCTTGGGGAAGACAGTTGGTAATGAAAAACTGTTTTTT. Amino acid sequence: CASSLGKTVGNEKLFF.

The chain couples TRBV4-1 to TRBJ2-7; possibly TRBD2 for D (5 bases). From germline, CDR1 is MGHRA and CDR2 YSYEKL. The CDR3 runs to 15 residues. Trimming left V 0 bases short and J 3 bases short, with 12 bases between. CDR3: CASSQDEDGDYEQYF. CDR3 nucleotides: TGCGCCAGCAGCCAAGATGAGGACGGGGACTACGAGCAGTACTTC.

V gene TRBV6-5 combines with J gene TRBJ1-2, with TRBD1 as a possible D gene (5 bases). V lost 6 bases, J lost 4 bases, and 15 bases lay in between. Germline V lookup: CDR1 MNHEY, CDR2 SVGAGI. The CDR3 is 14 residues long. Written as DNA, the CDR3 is TGTGCCAGCAGGTCTCTGCAGGGCCCCTATGGCTACACCTTC. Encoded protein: CASRSLQGPYGYTF.

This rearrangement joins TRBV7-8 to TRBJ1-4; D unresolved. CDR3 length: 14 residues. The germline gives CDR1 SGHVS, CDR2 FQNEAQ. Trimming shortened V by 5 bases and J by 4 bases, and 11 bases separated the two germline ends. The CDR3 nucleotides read TGTGCCAGCAGCGACGGAGCAGTTAATGAAAAACTGTTTTTT. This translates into CASSDGAVNEKLFF.

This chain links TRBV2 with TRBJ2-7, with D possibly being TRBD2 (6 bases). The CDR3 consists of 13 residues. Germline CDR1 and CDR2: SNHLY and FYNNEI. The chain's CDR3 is CARGAAGMGEQYF. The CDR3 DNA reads TGTGCGCGAGGGGCCGCGGGAATGGGCGAGCAGTACTTC.

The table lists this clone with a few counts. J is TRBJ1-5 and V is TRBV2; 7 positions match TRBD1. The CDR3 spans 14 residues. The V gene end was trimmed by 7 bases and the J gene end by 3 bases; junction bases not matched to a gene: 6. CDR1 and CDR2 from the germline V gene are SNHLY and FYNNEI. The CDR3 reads CASKSDRDNQPQHF. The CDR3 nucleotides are TGTGCCAGCAAATCCGACAGGGACAATCAGCCCCAGCATTTT.

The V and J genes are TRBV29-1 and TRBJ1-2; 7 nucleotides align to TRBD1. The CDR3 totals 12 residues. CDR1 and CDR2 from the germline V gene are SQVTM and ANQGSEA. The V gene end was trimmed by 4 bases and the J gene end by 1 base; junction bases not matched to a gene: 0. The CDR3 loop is CSVGDSNYGYTF. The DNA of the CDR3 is TGCAGCGTTGGGGACAGTAACTATGGCTACACCTTC.

The CDR3 sequence is CASSGRGPDTDTQYF. Here the CDR3 DNA reads TGCGCCAGCAGCGGCAGGGGGCCAGACACAGATACGCAGTATTTT. The V and J genes are TRBV5-1 and TRBJ2-3; 8 bases align to TRBD1. This CDR3 is built from 15 residues. In germline, CDR1 is SGHRS, CDR2 YFSETQ. V gave up 4 bases and J gave up 2 bases; unmatched junction bases: 6. The full variable domain, with the rest looked up from reference TRBV5-1 and TRBJ2-3, is KAGVTQTPRYLIKTRGQQVTLSCSPISGHRSVSWYQQTPGQGLQFLFEYFSETQRNKGNFPGRFSGRQFSNSRSEMNVSTLELGDSALYLCASSGRGPDTDTQYFGPGTRLTVL.

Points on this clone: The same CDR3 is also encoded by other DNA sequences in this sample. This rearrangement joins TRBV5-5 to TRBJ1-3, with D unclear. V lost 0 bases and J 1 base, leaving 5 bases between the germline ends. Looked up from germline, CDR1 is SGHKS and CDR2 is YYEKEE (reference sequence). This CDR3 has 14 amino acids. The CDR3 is CASSLGSSGNTIYF. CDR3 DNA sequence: TGTGCCAGCAGCTTGGGCAGTTCTGGAAACACCATATATTTT. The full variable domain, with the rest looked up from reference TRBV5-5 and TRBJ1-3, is DAGVTQSPTHLIKTRGQQVTLRCSPISGHKSVSWYQQVLGQGPQFIFQYYEKEERGRGNFPDRFSARQFPNYSSELNVNALLLGDSALYLCASSLGSSGNTIYFGEGSWLTVV.

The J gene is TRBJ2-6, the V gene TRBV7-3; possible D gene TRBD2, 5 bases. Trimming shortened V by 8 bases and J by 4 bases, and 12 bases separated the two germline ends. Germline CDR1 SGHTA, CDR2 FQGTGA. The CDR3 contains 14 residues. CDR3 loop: CASERSPGANVLTF. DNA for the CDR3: TGTGCCAGCGAGCGGTCTCCGGGGGCCAACGTCCTGACTTTC.

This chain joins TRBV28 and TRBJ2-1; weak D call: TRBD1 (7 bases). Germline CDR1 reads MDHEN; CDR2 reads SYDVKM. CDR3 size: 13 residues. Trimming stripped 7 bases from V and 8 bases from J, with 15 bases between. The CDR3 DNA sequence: TGTGCCAGCATCTCAGGGGGGATTGATGAGCAGTTCTTC. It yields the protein CASISGGIDEQFF.

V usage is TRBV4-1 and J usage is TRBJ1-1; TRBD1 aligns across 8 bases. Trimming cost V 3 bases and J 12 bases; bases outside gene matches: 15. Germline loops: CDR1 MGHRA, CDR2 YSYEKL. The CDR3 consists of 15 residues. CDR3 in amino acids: CASSHGQGGRSYPFF. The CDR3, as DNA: TGCGCCAGCAGCCACGGACAGGGAGGGAGATCTTACCCTTTCTTT.